The clone carrying this TCR beta chain has a count of ten or more. What it recognizes is unknown. Sequence at one end of the junction differs from germline and may be a read error. The sample is drawn from a study of breast tumors, draining lymph nodes, adjacent tissues. Axillary draining lymph nodes of breast cancer patients supplied the node samples. TCRdb called the multiplex PCR reads again in MiXCR, with one record for every CDR3 protein. The top ten hold roughly 8.1% of the sample, which has tens of thousands of distinct CDR3 sequences, approximately 28% seen once. The V gene's germline CDR1 is SGHTA and CDR2 FQGTGA. The CDR3 is 14 amino acids. Study-level findings and limits: Tumor repertoires ranked between lymph nodes and nontumor tissue in diversity, with V and J gene preferences. Most tumor T cells seemingly derive from lymph node, then expand in tumor. Luminal-like breast cancer showed significantly higher tumor–nontumor repertoire similarity than basal-like. Tumor T cell lymph node origin was a supported hypothesis, not proven.

The source of this sequence is a female donor with breast cancer. Some clones in this sample may be carry-over from other donors' samples. The specimen sequenced was axillary lymph node tissue. The rearrangement joins TRBV7-3 to TRBJ2-7; the D is unclear. CDR3 sequence (DNA): TGTGCCAGCAGCTCCGGTCGCTACCCCAACGAGCAGTGCTTC. The encoded protein is CASSSGRYPNEQCF.